These T cell receptor beta chains were read from a single sample in a study of TIL therapy for anti-PD-1-resistant metastatic lung cancer. Using immunoSEQ multiplex PCR, the repertoire was profiled, and TCRdb retains in-frame clones only, with some absent. This sample has 50,000 to 70,000 clones, with about two thirds found just once. The sample was blood, taken at baseline. The receptors derive from a person between 25 and 79 years old with non-small cell lung cancer. The CDR3 runs from the conserved cysteine through the conserved F or W. The D gene is left open where the match is weak. Size is stated for part of the rows, as once, few or many counts, or as a class when the clone is expanded.

14	TRBJ2-2	TRBV18	NA	NA	TGTGCCAGCTCGGCTACACAAAACACCGGGGAGCTGTTTTTT	CASSATQNTGELFF
14	TRBJ1-6	TRBV7-9	NA	NA	TGTGCCAGCAGCTTAGGCCAGCCTAATTCACCCCTCCACTTT	CASSLGQPNSPLHF
15	TRBJ2-1	TRBV7-3	NA	TRBD2	TGTGCCAGCAGCTTGGTAGCGGGGGCCTACAATGAGCAGTTCTTC	CASSLVAGAYNEQFF
16	TRBJ2-1	TRBV7-8	few	TRBD1	TGTGCCAGCAGCTCCGGGGAAGGACAGGACTGGCATGAGCAGTTCTTC	CASSSGEGQDWHEQFF
12	TRBJ2-5	TRBV25-1	few	NA	TGTGCCAGCAGTGAATGGAGTCTGACCCAGTACTTC	CASSEWSLTQYF
14	TRBJ2-2	TRBV5-4	NA	TRBD1	TGTGCCAGCGGCAGGGACAGTAACACCGGGGAGCTGTTTTTT	CASGRDSNTGELFF
15	TRBJ2-7	TRBV5-4	NA	NA	TGTGCCAGCAGCTCGGGCGTGCGGAGCTCCTACGAGCAGTACTTC	CASSSGVRSSYEQYF
15	TRBJ1-5	TRBV5-5	NA	NA	TGTGCCAGCAGCCGCGACTTACAGCCCGATCAGCCCCAGCATTTT	CASSRDLQPDQPQHF
13	TRBJ2-3	TRBV10-1	few	NA	TGCGCCAGCAGTGGTGGGTCCTGGGATACGCAGTATTTT	CASSGGSWDTQYF
15	TRBJ1-2	TRBV4-1	few	NA	TGCGCCAGCAGCAAACCCGGGGGGCTGTCGGGTGGCTACACCTTC	CASSKPGGLSGGYTF
14	TRBJ1-3	TRBV6-6	NA	NA	TGTGCCAGCAGCCCGGAGAGATACGGAAACACCATATATTTT	CASSPERYGNTIYF
15	TRBJ2-7	TRBV7-6	NA	NA	TGTGCCAGCAGCTTAGTCGAGCAGGGAACCTACGAGCAGTACTTC	CASSLVEQGTYEQYF
13	TRBJ2-1	TRBV12-5	NA	TRBD2	TGTGCTAGCGGGGGGGGCGCGATGAATGAGCAGTTCTTC	CASGGGAMNEQFF
16	TRBJ1-1	TRBV6-1	NA	NA	TGTGCCAGCAGTGTAACCCGGGACGGGGCGAACACTGAAGCTTTCTTT	CASSVTRDGANTEAFF
15	TRBJ2-7	TRBV10-3	once	TRBD1	TGTGCCATCAGTGAGTCTCCGACAGGGGGCAGCGAGCAGTACTTC	CAISESPTGGSEQYF
17	TRBJ2-7	TRBV6-4	NA	TRBD2	TGTGCCATCTGTTCAAGCGGGGGGGTAATTAGCTCCTACGAGCAGTACTTC	CAICSSGGVISSYEQYF
13	TRBJ1-2	TRBV5-1	NA	NA	TGCGCCAGCAGCCCAGCAGGGTATGATGGCTACACCTTC	CASSPAGYDGYTF
16	TRBJ2-2	TRBV6-5	few	NA	TGTGCCAGCAGTTCCACACCGGGACTTCTCACCGGGGAGCTGTTTTTT	CASSSTPGLLTGELFF
14	TRBJ2-6	TRBV7-9	few	NA	TGTGCCAGCAGCCGGAACTCTGGGGCCAACGTCCTGACTTTC	CASSRNSGANVLTF
14	TRBJ2-2	TRBV6-6	NA	NA	TGTGCCAGCAAACGGGAAGGGGATACCGGGGAGCTGTTTTTT	CASKREGDTGELFF
15	TRBJ2-2	TRBV5-6	NA	NA	TGTGCCAGCAGCCTCTTGGACAGTAGGGGCGGGGAGCTGTTTTTT	CASSLLDSRGGELFF
17	TRBJ2-5	TRBV7-7	NA	TRBD2	TGTGCTAGCAGCTTAGCGATGGGGCTAGCGGGCGGGGAGACCCAGTACTTC	CASSLAMGLAGGETQYF
13	TRBJ2-7	TRBV27	NA	NA	TGTGCCAGCAGTTTGAATGCGTTCCACGAGCAGTACTTC	CASSLNAFHEQYF
19	TRBJ2-7	TRBV4-2	NA	TRBD2	TGTGCCAGCAGCCAGGCTATGGGGCGTCTAGCGGGGGACTCCTACGAGCAGTACTTC	CASSQAMGRLAGDSYEQYF
15	TRBJ2-3	TRBV13	NA	TRBD2	TGTGCCAGCCTAGCGGTCCCTGGGGGCACAGATACGCAGTATTTT	CASLAVPGGTDTQYF
15	TRBJ1-5	TRBV6-1	NA	TRBD1	TGTGCCAGCGCGACCGGGACAGGGCTGGGGCAGCCCCAGCATTTT	CASATGTGLGQPQHF
15	TRBJ1-2	TRBV5-4	NA	NA	TGTGCCAGCAGCTTGGGAGGAGGGGGGCCCTATGGCTACACCTTC	CASSLGGGGPYGYTF
12	TRBJ1-1	TRBV27	few	NA	TGTGCCATCATCTCAAGGACCACTGAAGCTTTCTTT	CAIISRTTEAFF